Presented here are 20 T cell receptor beta chains from one specimen sequenced in a study of shared clonotypes between healthy human individuals. Clones were sequenced by immunoSEQ multiplex PCR, and TCRdb holds only the in-frame ones, with some missing. The table includes about 820,000 clones, 80% to 95% detected once. Terminally differentiated effector memory CD45RA+ cells were excluded from the naive CD8 cells, which were CD45RO-negative and positively selected for CCR7. Sequenced material: naive CD8+ T cells sorted from blood. These receptors came from a man younger than 40 in good health.

CDR3 protein: CASNQRDNAYNEQFF. The CDR3 bases are TGTGCCAGCAATCAACGGGACAACGCCTACAATGAGCAGTTCTTC. The V and J genes are TRBV6-6 and TRBJ2-1, with D possibly matching TRBD1 (6 bases). This CDR3 has 15 amino acids. The V gene lost 7 bases and the J gene lost 2 bases, with 15 bases spanning the gap. Germline V gives CDR1 MNHNY, CDR2 SVGAGI (reference sequence).

The chain joins TRBV13 to TRBJ2-2, with 7 bases aligning to TRBD1. Germline lookup yields CDR1 PRHDT and CDR2 FYEKMQ (reference sequence). Losses at the gene ends were 5 bases for V and 3 bases for J; bases not matched to a gene: 6. The length of the CDR3 is 15 residues. CDR3 sequence: CASSPATGDTGELFF. CDR3 nucleotides: TGTGCCAGCAGCCCCGCTACAGGGGACACCGGGGAGCTGTTTTTT.

The DNA for the CDR3 is TGTGCCAGCAGCTTAGTGCATCAAGATACGCAGTATTTT. Translating gives CASSLVHQDTQYF. This chain uses TRBV7-9 with TRBJ2-3; the D is unclear. Germline V gene sequence: CDR1 SEHNR, CDR2 FQNEAQ (reference sequence). CDR3 size: 13 residues. The V gene lost 1 base and the J gene lost 5 bases, with 7 bases spanning the gap.

This chain uses TRBV2 with TRBJ2-5, with 11 positions matching TRBD1. The germline V gene encodes CDR1 SNHLY and CDR2 FYNNEI. The CDR3 has 14 residues. V lost 8 bases to trimming and J lost 5 bases; unmatched junction nucleotides: 7. The chain's CDR3 is CASSGQGVWETQYF. The DNA for the CDR3 is TGTGCCAGCTCGGGACAGGGGGTGTGGGAGACCCAGTACTTC.

This clone came up many times. The CDR3 DNA reads TGTGCCAGCAGCCAAGGAGGGGCATTGAACACTGAAGCTTTCTTT. Protein: CASSQGGALNTEAFF. This chain uses TRBV14 with TRBJ1-1, with D tentatively TRBD1 (5 bases). Germline V gene sequence: CDR1 SGHDN, CDR2 FVKESK. V was pared by 1 base and J by 0 bases, with 9 bases between. This CDR3 contains 15 residues.

Concerning this clone itself: Other DNA sequences of this sample code for an identical CDR3. The rearrangement uses TRBV7-6 and TRBJ1-1, with D uncertain. CDR3 size: 13 residues. Deletions cut 0 bases from V and 5 bases from J, with 7 bases between. CDR1 is SGHVS, CDR2 FNYEAQ, per germline. Written as DNA, the CDR3 is TGTGCCAGCAGCTTAGCGGGTTTGACTGAAGCTTTCTTT. Protein product: CASSLAGLTEAFF.

The V and J genes are TRBV12-5 and TRBJ2-3; 8 bases agree with TRBD2. The J segment lost 5 bases and the V segment lost 3 bases, leaving 7 bases of the junction unmatched. The CDR3 is 15 amino acids. Per germline, CDR1 LGHNT and CDR2 FRNRAP. The CDR3 is CASGFGGAALDTQYF. The CDR3 bases are TGTGCTAGTGGTTTCGGGGGGGCAGCTCTAGATACGCAGTATTTT.

The V call is TRBV4-3, the J call TRBJ2-3, with 9 bases that match TRBD1. The CDR3 contains 17 residues. V gave up 2 bases and J gave up 2 bases; unmatched junction bases: 8. From germline, CDR1 is LGHNA and CDR2 YSLEER. The CDR3 sequence: CASSQTVGTGPTDTQYF. CDR3 in DNA: TGCGCCAGCAGCCAAACGGTCGGGACAGGGCCCACAGATACGCAGTATTTT.

The CDR3 loop reads CASESPSSYNEQFF. The CDR3 region has the DNA TGTGCCAGCGAGAGTCCGAGCTCCTACAATGAGCAGTTCTTC. The chain joins TRBV9 to TRBJ2-1, with D unresolved. The germline V and J ends were trimmed by 7 bases and 0 bases, with 11 bases remaining between them. CDR1 is SGDLS and CDR2 is YYNGEE in the germline V gene. This CDR3 is built from 14 residues.

The chain has TRBV28 and TRBJ2-7; 10 bases line up with TRBD2. The CDR3 spans 14 residues. After removal of 10 bases from V and 6 bases from J, the junction contained 12 bases not matched to a gene. Germline loops: CDR1 MDHEN, CDR2 SYDVKM. CDR3 loop: CATTPGLAIFEQYF. The CDR3, as DNA: TGTGCCACCACCCCGGGACTAGCGATCTTCGAGCAGTACTTC. Full variable domain (outside the CDR3, taken from reference TRBV28 and TRBJ2-7): DVKVTQSSRYLVKRTGEKVFLECVQDMDHENMFWYRQDPGLGLRLIYFSYDVKMKEKGDIPEGYSVSREKKERFSLILESASTNQTSMYLCATTPGLAIFEQYFGPGTRLTVT.

The genes are TRBV6-1 and TRBJ2-7, with D perhaps TRBD1 (5 bases). Trimming stripped 3 bases from V and 4 bases from J, with 16 bases between. This CDR3 is 15 amino acids long. The germline gives CDR1 MNHNS, CDR2 SASEGT. This chain's CDR3 is CASSDVGTGRYEQYF. The CDR3 coding sequence is TGTGCCAGCAGTGACGTCGGTACAGGTCGATACGAGCAGTACTTC.

V usage is TRBV27 and J usage is TRBJ1-5, with 7 bases fitting TRBD1. The CDR3 is 14 residues long. Trimming took 5 bases from V and 5 from J; bases not matched to a gene: 6. Germline CDR1 reads MNHEY; CDR2 reads SMNVEV (reference sequence). Written as DNA, the CDR3 is TGTGCCAGCAGTAAAGCAGGGACAGATCAGCCCCAGCATTTT. Residues: CASSKAGTDQPQHF.

The CDR3 bases are TGTGCCAGCAGCCCAATAGCGGACCAGAACACCGGGGAGCTGTTTTTT. Protein product: CASSPIADQNTGELFF. The V gene is TRBV9, the J gene TRBJ2-2; possible D gene TRBD2, 6 bases. V was trimmed by 4 bases and J by 1 base, leaving 14 bases between them. The CDR3 loop spans 16 amino acids. Germline V lookup: CDR1 SGDLS, CDR2 YYNGEE.

This clone was detected once. This chain links TRBV2 with TRBJ2-2; TRBD2 agrees at 9 bases. Germline V lookup: CDR1 SNHLY, CDR2 FYNNEI. Trimming cost V 11 bases and J 7 bases; bases outside gene matches: 11. CDR3 length: 14 amino acids. The CDR3 sequence is CAARRREGVGELFF. The CDR3 coding sequence is TGTGCCGCCAGGCGGCGGGAGGGGGTCGGGGAGCTGTTTTTT.

The CDR3 DNA follows: TGTGCCATCAGTGATTACAGGGACGCCCAGTACTTC. Translation: CAISDYRDAQYF. The rearrangement joins TRBV10-3 to TRBJ2-7, with D possibly being TRBD1 (6 bases). Germline CDR1 and CDR2: ENHRY and SYGVKD. Trimming left V 3 bases short and J 10 bases short, with 13 bases between. This CDR3 contains 12 residues.

This clone turned up a few times. The chain joins TRBV25-1 to TRBJ1-3; D gene uncertain. The V gene's germline CDR1 is MGHDK and CDR2 SYGVNS. CDR3 length equals 16 residues. V shed 3 bases and J shed 3 bases, with 15 bases lying between them. The CDR3 sequence is CASSDDTMVGGNTIYF. CDR3 nucleotide sequence: TGTGCCAGCAGTGACGACACTATGGTGGGTGGAAACACCATATATTTT. The whole variable domain, filled in from reference TRBV25-1 and TRBJ1-3, reads EADIYQTPRYLVIGTGKKITLECSQTMGHDKMYWYQQDPGMELHLIHYSYGVNSTEKGDLSSESTVSRIRTEHFPLTLESARPSHTSQYLCASSDDTMVGGNTIYFGEGSWLTVV.

The V gene is TRBV7-9, the J gene TRBJ2-2; no reliable D call. Germline assignment: CDR1 SEHNR and CDR2 FQNEAQ (reference sequence). V lost 5 bases and J 2 bases, leaving 12 bases between the germline ends. The CDR3 has 15 residues. CDR3 sequence reads: CASSGNPPNTGELFF. The CDR3 nucleotides read TGTGCCAGCAGCGGCAACCCCCCTAACACCGGGGAGCTGTTTTTT.

J is TRBJ1-5 and V is TRBV19; D may be TRBD1 (5 bases). CDR3 length equals 15 residues. Deletions cut 3 bases from V and 2 bases from J, with 11 bases between. Germline V gene data show CDR1 as LNHDA and CDR2 as SQIVND (reference sequence). The CDR3 coding sequence is TGTGCCAGTAGTATTGGGCAGGGTCGCAATCAGCCCCAGCATTTT. It encodes CASSIGQGRNQPQHF.

This chain connects TRBV6-4 to TRBJ2-1, with TRBD2 matching 10 bases. CDR3 length: 13 amino acids. Germline V lookup: CDR1 MRHNA, CDR2 SNTAGT. The V segment lost 3 bases and the J segment 10 bases; nucleotides outside the gene matches: 3. The CDR3 loop reads CASSEASGREQFF. CDR3 DNA: TGTGCCAGCAGTGAAGCTAGCGGGAGAGAGCAGTTCTTC.

The chain uses TRBV2 and TRBJ2-4, with 10 nucleotides matching TRBD1. Losses at the gene ends were 4 bases for V and 5 bases for J; bases not matched to a gene: 5. Germline-derived CDR1 and CDR2 are SNHLY and FYNNEI. CDR3 length: 15 amino acids. CDR3 DNA sequence: TGTGCCAGCAGTGCGGGACAGGGGATCCAAAACATTCAGTACTTC. It translates to CASSAGQGIQNIQYF.